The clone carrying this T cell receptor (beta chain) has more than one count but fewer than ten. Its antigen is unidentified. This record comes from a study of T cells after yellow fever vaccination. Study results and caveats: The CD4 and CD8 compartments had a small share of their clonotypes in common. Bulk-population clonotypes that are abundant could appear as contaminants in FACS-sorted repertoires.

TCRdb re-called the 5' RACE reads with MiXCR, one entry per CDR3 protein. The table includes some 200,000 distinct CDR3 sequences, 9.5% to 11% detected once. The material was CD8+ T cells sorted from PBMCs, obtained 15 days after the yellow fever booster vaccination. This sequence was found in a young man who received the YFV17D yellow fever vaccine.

The CDR3 nucleotides read TGCAGTGCTAGTTGGCGGCGATCCTCCGCTTACAATGAGCAGTTCTTC. This gives the protein CSASWRRSSAYNEQFF. V is TRBV20-1 and J is TRBJ2-1; no clear D. The CDR3 has 16 residues. The germline V gene encodes CDR1 DFQATT and CDR2 SNEGSKA (reference sequence). Trimming took off 3 bases at V and 4 bases at J, with 19 bases between the two ends.